The 6 T cell receptor beta chains presented below share a single source sample, sequenced in a study of blood T cell repertoires in COVID-19. Method: immunoSEQ multiplex PCR; TCRdb's copy keeps in-frame clones and lacks some. This table has roughly 200,000 clones, roughly 83% appearing once. The source material was PBMCs or T cells enriched from blood (not recorded which). These receptors came from a middle-aged man with acute COVID-19.

The chain uses TRBV5-4 and TRBJ2-1; 11 bases map to TRBD2. The CDR3 has 20 residues. Unmatched junction bases numbered 19, after V lost 1 base and J lost 7 bases. The germline gives CDR1 SGHNT, CDR2 YYREEE (reference sequence). CDR3 coding DNA: TGTGCCAGCAGCTTGAGGTGGCTAGCGGGAGGCCCCGGGGGATATAATGAGCAGTTCTTC. Translated: CASSLRWLAGGPGGYNEQFF. Based on the CDR3 plus reference TRBV5-4 and TRBJ2-1, the full variable domain is ETGVTQSPTHLIKTRGQQVTLRCSSQSGHNTVSWYQQALGQGPQFIFQYYREEENGRGNFPPRFSGLQFPNYSSELNVNALELDDSALYLCASSLRWLAGGPGGYNEQFFGPGTRLTVL.

This clone was observed once. This chain joins TRBV28 and TRBJ1-1, with D possibly matching TRBD1 (6 bases). V gave up 3 bases and J gave up 6 bases, with 20 bases separating them. CDR3 length: 16 residues. Germline CDR1 MDHEN, CDR2 SYDVKM. CDR3 nucleotide sequence: TGTGCCAGCAGTTTCCCCAAGGGGGGGGTGAGTTCTGAAGCTTTCTTT. Translating it yields CASSFPKGGVSSEAFF.

The gene calls are TRBV9 and TRBJ1-4, with TRBD1 as a possible D gene (5 bases). This CDR3 comprises 15 residues. Trimming stripped 3 bases from V and 2 bases from J, with 11 bases between. The germline gives CDR1 SGDLS, CDR2 YYNGEE. The CDR3 nucleotides are TGTGCCAGCAGCGGCACAGGCGTGACTAATGAAAAACTGTTTTTT. This translates into CASSGTGVTNEKLFF.

CDR3 sequence: CAGGSPSTDTQYF. CDR3 bases: TGTGCCGGGGGCAGTCCTAGCACAGATACGCAGTATTTT. This chain uses TRBV5-4 with TRBJ2-3, with D possibly TRBD1 on 6 matching bases. The CDR3 covers 13 residues. V dropped 10 bases and J dropped 0 bases, with 12 bases sitting between them. The V gene's germline CDR1 is SGHNT and CDR2 YYREEE (reference sequence).

The chain has TRBV28 and TRBJ2-1, with a tentative D call TRBD2 (6 bases). CDR1 is MDHEN and CDR2 is SYDVKM in the germline V gene. V lost 7 bases, J lost 16 bases, and 14 bases lay in between. The CDR3 has 10 residues. CDR3 coding DNA: TGTGCCAGCACTTCCGGGACTCTCTTCTTC. It is translated as CASTSGTLFF. The entire variable domain, with the rest obtained from reference TRBV28 and TRBJ2-1, is as follows: DVKVTQSSRYLVKRTGEKVFLECVQDMDHENMFWYRQDPGLGLRLIYFSYDVKMKEKGDIPEGYSVSREKKERFSLILESASTNQTSMYLCASTSGTLFFGPGTRLTVL.

The CDR3 reads CASSLVQGPNGYTF. The CDR3 nucleotides read TGTGCCAGCAGCTTAGTCCAGGGTCCCAATGGCTACACCTTC. V is TRBV7-2 and J is TRBJ1-2; weak D call: TRBD1 (5 bases). V lost 1 base to trimming and J lost 6 bases, with 12 bases between them. The CDR3 covers 14 residues. Germline assignment: CDR1 SGHTA and CDR2 FQGNSA.